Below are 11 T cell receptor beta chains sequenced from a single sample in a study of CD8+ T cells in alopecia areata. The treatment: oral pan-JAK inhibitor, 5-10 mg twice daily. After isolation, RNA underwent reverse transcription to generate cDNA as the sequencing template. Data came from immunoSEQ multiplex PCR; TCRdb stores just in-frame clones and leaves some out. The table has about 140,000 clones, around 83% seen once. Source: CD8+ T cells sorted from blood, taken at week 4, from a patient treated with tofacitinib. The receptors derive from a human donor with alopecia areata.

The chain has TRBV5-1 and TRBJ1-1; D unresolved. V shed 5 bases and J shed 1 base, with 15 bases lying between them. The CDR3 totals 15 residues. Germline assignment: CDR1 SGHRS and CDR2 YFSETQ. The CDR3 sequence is CASRFSGRENTEAFF. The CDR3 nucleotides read TGCGCCAGCAGGTTTTCCGGACGGGAGAACACTGAAGCTTTCTTT. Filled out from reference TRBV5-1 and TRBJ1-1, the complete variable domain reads KAGVTQTPRYLIKTRGQQVTLSCSPISGHRSVSWYQQTPGQGLQFLFEYFSETQRNKGNFPGRFSGRQFSNSRSEMNVSTLELGDSALYLCASRFSGRENTEAFFGQGTRLTVV.

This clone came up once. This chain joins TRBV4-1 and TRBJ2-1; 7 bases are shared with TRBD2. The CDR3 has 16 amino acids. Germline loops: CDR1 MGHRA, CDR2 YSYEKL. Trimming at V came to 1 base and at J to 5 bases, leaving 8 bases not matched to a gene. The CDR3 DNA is TGCGCCAGCAGCCAAGGAGGCGGGAGAGGGGACAATGAGCAGTTCTTC. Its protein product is CASSQGGGRGDNEQFF.

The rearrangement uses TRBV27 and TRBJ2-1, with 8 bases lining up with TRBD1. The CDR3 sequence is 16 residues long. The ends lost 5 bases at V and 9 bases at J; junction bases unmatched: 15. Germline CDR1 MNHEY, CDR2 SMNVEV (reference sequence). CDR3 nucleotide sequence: TGTGCCAGCAGTGCTCACAGGGGGAGAGACGGAATTGAGCAGTTCTTC. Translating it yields CASSAHRGRDGIEQFF.

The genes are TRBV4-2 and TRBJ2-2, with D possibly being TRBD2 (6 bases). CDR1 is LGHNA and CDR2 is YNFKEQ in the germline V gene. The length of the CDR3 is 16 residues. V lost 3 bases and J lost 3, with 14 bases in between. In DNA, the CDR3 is TGTGCCAGCAGCCAGGTTTGGGACTCCGACACCGGGGAGCTGTTTTTT. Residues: CASSQVWDSDTGELFF.

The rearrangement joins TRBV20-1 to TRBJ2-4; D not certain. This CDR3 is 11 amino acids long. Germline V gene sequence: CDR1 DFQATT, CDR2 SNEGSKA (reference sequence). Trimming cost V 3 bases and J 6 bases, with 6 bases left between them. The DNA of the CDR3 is TGCAGTGCTAGCGGGCCAAACATTCAGTACTTC. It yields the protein CSASGPNIQYF.

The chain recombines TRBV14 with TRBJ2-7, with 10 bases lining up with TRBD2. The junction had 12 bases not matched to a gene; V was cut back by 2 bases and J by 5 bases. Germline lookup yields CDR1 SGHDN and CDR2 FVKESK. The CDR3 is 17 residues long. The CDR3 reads CASSQRFLAGVSNEQYF. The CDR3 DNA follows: TGTGCCAGCAGCCAACGATTCCTAGCGGGAGTTTCCAACGAGCAGTACTTC.

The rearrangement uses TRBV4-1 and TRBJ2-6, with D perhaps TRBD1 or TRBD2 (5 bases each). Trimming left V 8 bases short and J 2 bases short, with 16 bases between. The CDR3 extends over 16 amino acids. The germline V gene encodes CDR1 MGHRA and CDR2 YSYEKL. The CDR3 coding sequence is TGCGCCAGCTTCAGCCACGGGGCTCCTGGGGCCAACGTCCTGACTTTC. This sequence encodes CASFSHGAPGANVLTF.

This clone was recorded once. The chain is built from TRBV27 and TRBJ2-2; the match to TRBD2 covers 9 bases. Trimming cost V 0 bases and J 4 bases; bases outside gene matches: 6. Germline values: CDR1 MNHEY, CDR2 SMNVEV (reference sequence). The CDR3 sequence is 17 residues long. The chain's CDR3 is CASSLSRRGGVTGELFF. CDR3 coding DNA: TGTGCCAGCAGTTTATCGAGGCGGGGGGGCGTCACCGGGGAGCTGTTTTTT.

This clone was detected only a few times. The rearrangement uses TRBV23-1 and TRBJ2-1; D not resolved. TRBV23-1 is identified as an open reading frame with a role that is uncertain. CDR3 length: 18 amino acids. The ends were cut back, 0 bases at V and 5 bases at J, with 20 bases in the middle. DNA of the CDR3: TGCGCCAGCAGTCAATCTTGGCCCACACGCGATGAACACAATGAGCAGTTCTTC. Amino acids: CASSQSWPTRDEHNEQFF.

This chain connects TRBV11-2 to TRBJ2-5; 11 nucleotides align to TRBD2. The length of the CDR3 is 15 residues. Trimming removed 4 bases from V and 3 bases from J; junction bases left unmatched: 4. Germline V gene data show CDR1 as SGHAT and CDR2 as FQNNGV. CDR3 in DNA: TGTGCCAGCAGCTCTTCGGGACTAGCGGAAGAGACCCAGTACTTC. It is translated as CASSSSGLAEETQYF.

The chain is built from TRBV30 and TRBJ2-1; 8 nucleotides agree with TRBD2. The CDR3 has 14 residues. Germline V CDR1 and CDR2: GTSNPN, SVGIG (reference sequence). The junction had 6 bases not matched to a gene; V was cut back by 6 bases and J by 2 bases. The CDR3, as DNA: TGTGCCTGCTTGACTAGCGCGGCCTACAATGAGCAGTTCTTC. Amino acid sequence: CACLTSAAYNEQFF.